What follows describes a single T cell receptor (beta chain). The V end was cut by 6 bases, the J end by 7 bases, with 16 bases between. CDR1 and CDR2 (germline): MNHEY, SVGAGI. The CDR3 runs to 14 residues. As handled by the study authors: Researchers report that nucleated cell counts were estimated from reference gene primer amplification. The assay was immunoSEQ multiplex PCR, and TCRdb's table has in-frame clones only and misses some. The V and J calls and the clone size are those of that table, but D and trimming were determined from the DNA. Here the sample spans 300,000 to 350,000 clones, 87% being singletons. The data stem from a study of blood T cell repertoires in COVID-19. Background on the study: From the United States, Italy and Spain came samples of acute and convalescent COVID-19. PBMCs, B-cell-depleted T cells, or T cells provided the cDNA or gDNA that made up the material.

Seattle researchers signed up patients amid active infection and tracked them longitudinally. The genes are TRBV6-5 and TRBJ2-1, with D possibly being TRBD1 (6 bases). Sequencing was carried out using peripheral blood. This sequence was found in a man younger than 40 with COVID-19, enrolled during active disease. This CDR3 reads CASRPRQESNEQFF. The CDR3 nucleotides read TGTGCCAGCAGACCCCGACAGGAATCAAATGAGCAGTTCTTC.